This T cell receptor beta chain comes out of a study of T cells in Graves' hyperthyroidism and ophthalmopathy. Germline CDR1 is SGHTA and CDR2 is FQGTGA. The V segment lost 5 bases and the J segment 0 bases; nucleotides outside the gene matches: 2. The CDR3 totals 14 residues. Duration under 3 months, a NOSPECS grade of at least 4, and a Clinical Activity Score of at least 3 characterized the ophthalmopathy patients. This clonotype has a count of ten or more. RNA transcripts were the template for amplifying TCR beta CDR3 regions. The TCR CDR3 was amplified in a first-round RT-PCR using the HTBI primer set. TCRdb processed the multiplex PCR reads anew with MiXCR; each CDR3 protein has one entry. Of 37,000 or so distinct CDR3 sequences in the sample, 40% to 60% were seen once.

Source material: blood. V usage is TRBV7-3 and J usage is TRBJ2-3; 7 bases fit TRBD2. The clonotype originates from a man between 35 and 55 years old with Graves' ophthalmopathy. The chain's CDR3 is CASSRGGSTDTQYF. The CDR3 nucleotides are TGTGCCAGCAGCCGCGGGGGAAGCACAGATACGCAGTATTTT.